The clone carrying this TCR beta chain was counted only a few times. This sample stems from a study of cytomegalovirus exposure and HLA in healthy donors. Germline V gene sequence: CDR1 SGHRS, CDR2 YFSETQ. The J segment lost 3 bases and the V segment lost 1 base, leaving 11 bases of the junction unmatched. This CDR3 spans 18 amino acids. Primers included in the PCR were 60 Vbeta and 13 Jbeta primers. Profiling relied on immunoSEQ multiplex PCR, and the TCRdb table lists in-frame clones only, not all of them. The table shows 110,000 or so clones, with 67% occurring only once. This chain links TRBV5-1 with TRBJ1-1, with 11 bases that match TRBD1. The material sequenced was PBMCs. The clonotype originates from a young man in good health and CMV-seropositive. Written as DNA, the CDR3 is TGCGCCAGCAGCTTGAAGGAGGGACAGGGGGTTAAATACACTGAAGCTTTCTTT. This sequence encodes CASSLKEGQGVKYTEAFF.